This T cell receptor (beta chain) was documented in a study of blood T cell repertoires in COVID-19. Looking at the study overall: T cells, B-cell-depleted T cells, or PBMCs supplied cDNA or gDNA.

In the study's own analysis: Using reference gene primer amplification, nucleated cell counts were estimated. Using immunoSEQ multiplex PCR, the repertoire was profiled, and TCRdb retains in-frame clones only, with some absent. The DNA was the basis for D and trimming; V, J and clone size are from that table. The sample yields around 84,000 clones, 78% seen once. V lost 2 bases and J lost 5, with 17 bases in between. Germline V gives CDR1 SGHDN, CDR2 FVKESK. The CDR3 is made up of 16 amino acids. Followed longitudinally, the Seattle patients had been enrolled during active infection. This TCR came from a man between 60 and 70 years old with COVID-19, enrolled during active disease. The rearrangement joins TRBV14 to TRBJ2-3; D might be TRBD1 (5 bases). What was sequenced was peripheral blood. As DNA, the CDR3 is TGTGCCAGCAGCCAATTCGCAGGGAACCTTTTAGATACGCAGTATTTT. It is translated as CASSQFAGNLLDTQYF.